The entry below describes one T cell receptor (beta chain). What it binds is unknown. This sample is drawn from a study of radiation and T cells in renal cell carcinoma. The CDR3 contains 18 residues. The trim removed 0 bases at V and 6 bases at J, leaving 10 bases unmatched. Germline CDR1 LGHNA, CDR2 YNFKEQ. TCRdb's table, derived via immunoSEQ multiplex PCR, lists solely in-frame clones and lacks some. The sample shows 40,000 to 45,000 clones, roughly four fifths of them seen only once. Time point: blood 4 weeks post-SBRT, at nephrectomy. Regarding treatment: 15 Gy SBRT to primary tumor, nephrectomy 4 weeks later. Radiation-treated patients gave blood at baseline, week 2 and week 4. Whole-study results and caveats: From baseline, blood top tumor clonotypes peaked at 2 weeks post-radiation.

The chain joins TRBV4-2 to TRBJ1-4, with TRBD1 matching over 10 bases. The specimen was blood, collected from a patient whose treatment included radiotherapy and nephrectomy. The source is a woman between 65 and 79 years old with renal cell carcinoma. For the CDR3, the DNA is TGTGCCAGCAGCCAAGATATGGCGACGACAGGGGGCCATGAAAAACTGTTTTTT. It translates to CASSQDMATTGGHEKLFF.